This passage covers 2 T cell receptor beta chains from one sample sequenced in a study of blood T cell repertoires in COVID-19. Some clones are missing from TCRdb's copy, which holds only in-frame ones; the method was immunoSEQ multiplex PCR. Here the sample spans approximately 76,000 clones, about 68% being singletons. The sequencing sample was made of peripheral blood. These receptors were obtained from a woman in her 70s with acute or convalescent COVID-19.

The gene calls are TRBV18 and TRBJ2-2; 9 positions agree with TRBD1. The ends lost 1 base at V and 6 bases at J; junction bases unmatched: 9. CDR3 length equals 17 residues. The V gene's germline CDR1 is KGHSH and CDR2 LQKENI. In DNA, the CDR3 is TGTGCCAGCTCACCACGCTACCGGACAGGGGTATCCGGGGAGCTGTTTTTT. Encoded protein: CASSPRYRTGVSGELFF.

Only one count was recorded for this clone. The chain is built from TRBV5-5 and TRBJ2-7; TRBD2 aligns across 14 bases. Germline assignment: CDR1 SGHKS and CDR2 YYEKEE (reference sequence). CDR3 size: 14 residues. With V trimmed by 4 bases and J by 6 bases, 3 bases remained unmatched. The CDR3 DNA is TGTGCCAGCAGCGCCGGGACTAGCGGGGGCGAGCAGTACTTC. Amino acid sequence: CASSAGTSGGEQYF. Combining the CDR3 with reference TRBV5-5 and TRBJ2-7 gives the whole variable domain DAGVTQSPTHLIKTRGQQVTLRCSPISGHKSVSWYQQVLGQGPQFIFQYYEKEERGRGNFPDRFSARQFPNYSSELNVNALLLGDSALYLCASSAGTSGGEQYFGPGTRLTVT.